The 25 T cell receptor beta chains reported below all come from one sample, sequenced in a study of T cell responses to AZD1222 COVID-19 vaccine. The data were produced by immunoSEQ multiplex PCR, yet TCRdb's version contains in-frame clones alone and is incomplete. Here the sample spans 25,000 to 30,000 clones, about 93% being singletons. Sequenced here: peripheral blood, sampled on day 0 of AZD1222 vaccination. The receptor source for this set is an adult in good health.

The J gene is TRBJ1-1, the V gene TRBV6-2 or TRBV6-3; D might be TRBD1 (6 bases). This CDR3 has 14 amino acids. CDR1 and CDR2 (germline): MNHEY, SVGEGT. The V gene lost 4 bases and the J gene lost 7 bases, with 16 bases spanning the gap. CDR3 in amino acids: CASSLDSSYIEAFF. The CDR3 coding sequence is TGTGCCAGCAGTTTGGACAGTTCTTACATTGAAGCTTTCTTT.

This clone occurred once. The chain uses TRBV5-1 and TRBJ2-7; D might be TRBD1 (7 bases). The V end lost 2 bases, the J end lost 7 bases, and 13 bases lay between the germline ends. Per the germline V gene, CDR1 is SGHRS and CDR2 is YFSETQ. The CDR3 length is 13 residues. CDR3 nucleotide sequence: TGCGCCAGCAGCTTCGAGGGGGCGGGAGAGCAGTACTTC. Amino acids: CASSFEGAGEQYF.

The V call is TRBV29-1, the J call TRBJ2-1; 7 bases line up with TRBD2. The CDR3 consists of 13 residues. CDR1 and CDR2 (germline): SQVTM, ANQGSEA. The V and J ends lost 6 bases and 9 bases, in that order; junction bases with no gene match: 11. The CDR3 nucleotides read TGCAGCGTCCCTCCGCGGGAGAAGGGTGAGCAGTTCTTC. Its translation is CSVPPREKGEQFF.

V is TRBV6-5 and J is TRBJ1-5; 8 nucleotides align to TRBD1. This CDR3 has 15 residues. Unmatched junction bases numbered 6, after V lost 6 bases and J lost 2 bases. Germline CDR1 and CDR2: MNHEY and SVGAGI. The chain's CDR3 is CASRGGQAGNQPQHF. Here the CDR3 DNA reads TGTGCCAGCAGAGGGGGACAGGCCGGCAATCAGCCCCAGCATTTT.

The chain is built from TRBV10-3 and TRBJ2-1; D perhaps matches TRBD2 (5 bases). This CDR3 has 15 amino acids. Germline values: CDR1 ENHRY, CDR2 SYGVKD. The V and J ends lost 5 bases and 3 bases respectively, with 14 bases between them. The CDR3 loop is CAISRTEEDYNEQFF. CDR3 DNA: TGTGCCATCAGTCGGACGGAGGAAGACTACAATGAGCAGTTCTTC.

The chain carries TRBV2 and TRBJ2-1; 12 nucleotides match TRBD2. V trimming: 10 bases; J trimming: 7 bases; junction bases outside the gene matches: 14. Germline V gene data show CDR1 as SNHLY and CDR2 as FYNNEI. The CDR3 totals 16 residues. The CDR3 nucleotides read TGTGCCAACCTAATTACTAGCGGGGGGCCCGAGAATGAGCAGTTCTTC. Its protein is CANLITSGGPENEQFF.

This clone is a singleton in its sample. This chain joins TRBV4-3 and TRBJ2-1; 12 bases match TRBD2. Germline lookup yields CDR1 LGHNA and CDR2 YSLEER. The CDR3 covers 16 residues. V shed 0 bases and J 9 bases; nucleotides not matched to a gene: 6. The CDR3 DNA reads as TGCGCCAGCAGCCAAGATGGACTAGCGGGAATCAGTGAGCAGTTCTTC. Its protein product is CASSQDGLAGISEQFF.

The rearrangement joins TRBV25-1 to TRBJ1-2; TRBD1 agrees at 11 bases. V shed 3 bases, J shed 8 bases, and the junction held 14 bases outside the gene matches. In germline, CDR1 is MGHDK, CDR2 SYGVNS. This CDR3 has 17 amino acids. In DNA form, the CDR3 reads TGTGCCAGCAGTGACCCGGGACAGGGGGTTCCCTGGAGCGGCTACACCTTC. Amino acids: CASSDPGQGVPWSGYTF.

The CDR3 loop is CASSGRMKLAGSDTQYF. CDR3 DNA sequence: TGTGCCAGCAGCGGCCGAATGAAACTAGCGGGATCGGATACGCAGTATTTT. J is TRBJ2-3 and V is TRBV9; 10 bases are a match to TRBD2. Trimming took 3 bases from V and 6 from J; bases not matched to a gene: 13. This CDR3 is 17 amino acids long. Germline V gene lookup returns CDR1 SGDLS and CDR2 YYNGEE.

The chain uses TRBV9 and TRBJ2-7; D gene uncertain. The CDR3 is 12 residues long. Germline CDR1 reads SGDLS; CDR2 reads YYNGEE. The V gene lost 4 bases and the J gene lost 6 bases, with 11 bases spanning the gap. This CDR3 reads CASSPVAVEQYF. DNA of the CDR3: TGTGCCAGCAGCCCTGTTGCGGTCGAGCAGTACTTC.

This sequence joins TRBV28 and TRBJ1-2; no definite D call. CDR3 size: 14 residues. V gave up 6 bases and J gave up 3 bases, with 14 bases separating them. Germline values: CDR1 MDHEN, CDR2 SYDVKM. CDR3 nucleotide sequence: TGTGCCAGCAGGGTGACACGGGCTGACTATGGCTACACCTTC. This sequence encodes CASRVTRADYGYTF.

This chain links TRBV19 with TRBJ1-3; D unclear. Germline loops: CDR1 LNHDA, CDR2 SQIVND (reference sequence). CDR3 length: 13 amino acids. The V end lost 3 bases, the J end lost 4 bases, and 7 bases lay between the germline ends. The CDR3: CASSMSVGNTIYF. DNA for the CDR3: TGTGCCAGTAGTATGTCAGTAGGAAACACCATATATTTT.

In this sample, this clone turned up once. V gene TRBV5-4 combines with J gene TRBJ1-2; 7 bases line up with TRBD1. The CDR3 has 16 amino acids. J gave up 4 bases and V 0 bases, and 9 bases lay outside the gene matches. CDR1 is SGHNT and CDR2 is YYREEE in the germline V gene (reference sequence). CDR3 amino acids: CASSLGAGTESYGYTF. The CDR3 coding sequence is TGTGCCAGCAGCTTGGGGGCCGGGACAGAATCCTATGGCTACACCTTC.

The chain has TRBV27 and TRBJ2-7; D assignment may be TRBD1 or TRBD2 (5 bases each). This CDR3 region has 13 residues. The germline CDR1 and CDR2 sequences are MNHEY and SMNVEV (reference sequence). The V end was cut by 3 bases, the J end by 4 bases, with 10 bases between. The CDR3 coding sequence is TGTGCCAGCAGTTTGGGGGTTCAGTACGAGCAGTACTTC. The encoded protein is CASSLGVQYEQYF.

CDR3 region: CSASLTAKLNTEAFF. The CDR3 nucleotides read TGCAGTGCTAGTTTGACAGCAAAGCTGAACACTGAAGCTTTCTTT. V and J are TRBV20-1 and TRBJ1-1, with a weak D call TRBD1 (5 bases). The germline CDR1 and CDR2 sequences are DFQATT and SNEGSKA (reference sequence). CDR3 length: 15 residues. V lost 3 bases to trimming and J lost 0 bases, with 14 bases between them.

The chain combines TRBV10-1 with TRBJ1-1; TRBD1 is a possible D gene (5 bases). Germline V gene lookup returns CDR1 WNHNN and CDR2 SYGVQD (reference sequence). Trimming removed 8 bases at V and 3 bases at J, with 13 bases between. The CDR3 totals 13 residues. In DNA, the CDR3 is TGCGCCAGCGGAAGACCGGGGGACACTGAAGCTTTCTTT. Encoded protein: CASGRPGDTEAFF.

The J gene is TRBJ1-1, the V gene TRBV4-3; no clear D. Germline V CDR1 and CDR2: LGHNA, YSLEER. The length of the CDR3 is 14 residues. The germline V and J ends were trimmed by 0 bases and 11 bases, with 16 bases remaining between them. This chain's CDR3 is CASSQDPDVRWAFF. CDR3 sequence (DNA): TGCGCCAGCAGCCAAGACCCGGACGTGCGGTGGGCTTTCTTT.

CDR3 DNA: TGTGCCAGCAGTGGGGACAGAAACACTGAAGCTTTCTTT. Its protein product is CASSGDRNTEAFF. The V call is TRBV2, the J call TRBJ1-1, with 7 bases aligning to TRBD1. Germline CDR1 is SNHLY and CDR2 is FYNNEI. Trimming removed 4 bases from V and 2 bases from J; junction bases left unmatched: 1. CDR3 length: 13 residues.

The gene calls are TRBV11-3 and TRBJ1-4; a possible D gene is TRBD1 (5 bases). The CDR3 sequence is 15 residues long. Trimming shortened V by 2 bases and J by 8 bases, and 15 bases separated the two germline ends. From germline, CDR1 is SGHNT and CDR2 YENEEA. This CDR3 reads CASSLWGGRGEKLFF. The CDR3 DNA sequence: TGTGCCAGCAGCTTATGGGGTGGGAGGGGCGAAAAACTGTTTTTT.

The rearrangement uses TRBV27 and TRBJ1-2; D is possibly TRBD1 (5 bases). CDR3 length equals 16 residues. Germline CDR1 and CDR2: MNHEY and SMNVEV (reference sequence). V dropped 0 bases and J dropped 5 bases, with 16 bases sitting between them. CDR3 loop: CASSLSGAGNPYGYTF. The CDR3 DNA reads TGTGCCAGCAGTTTATCAGGGGCAGGTAACCCTTATGGCTACACCTTC.

The chain couples TRBV18 to TRBJ2-7; TRBD1 matches at 9 bases. V shed 2 bases, J shed 1 base, and the junction held 3 bases outside the gene matches. The CDR3 runs to 15 residues. The germline CDR1 and CDR2 sequences are KGHSH and LQKENI. The CDR3 sequence: CASSPTGQGSYEQYF. As DNA, the CDR3 is TGTGCCAGCTCACCAACGGGACAGGGATCCTACGAGCAGTACTTC.

This chain uses TRBV5-1 with TRBJ1-1, with TRBD1 matching 10 bases. J was trimmed by 1 base and V by 4 bases; bases with no gene match: 10. CDR3 length equals 17 residues. Germline assignment: CDR1 SGHRS and CDR2 YFSETQ. The CDR3 nucleotides are TGCGCCAGCAGCCCAATAAGGACAGGGGGTAAGAACACTGAAGCTTTCTTT. This codes for CASSPIRTGGKNTEAFF.

The J gene is TRBJ1-2, the V gene TRBV5-6, with unresolved D. The germline V gene encodes CDR1 SGHDT and CDR2 YYEEEE. Trimming took off 0 bases at V and 2 bases at J, with 20 bases between the two ends. The CDR3 has 18 residues. CDR3 coding DNA: TGTGCCAGCAGCTTGGAAAGACATAGACTTCGGGGAAACTATGGCTACACCTTC. Protein: CASSLERHRLRGNYGYTF.

The V and J genes are TRBV6-4 and TRBJ1-1, with D uncertain. Germline CDR1 and CDR2: MRHNA and SNTAGT. The CDR3 is made up of 14 amino acids. Trimming left V 4 bases short and J 1 base short, with 10 bases between. This chain's CDR3 is CASSVVRGNTEAFF. DNA for the CDR3: TGTGCCAGCAGTGTGGTCCGAGGGAACACTGAAGCTTTCTTT.

The chain has TRBV9 and TRBJ1-2; 7 bases match TRBD1. V dropped 0 bases and J dropped 6; count of bases not matched to a gene: 5. This CDR3 has 14 amino acids. CDR1 SGDLS and CDR2 YYNGEE come from the germline V gene. The CDR3 is CASSVVLGTDGYTF. The CDR3, as DNA: TGTGCCAGCAGCGTAGTGTTAGGGACAGATGGCTACACCTTC.